Included here is one T cell receptor (beta chain) sequence, with context. Its antigen is unidentified. V was pared by 0 bases and J by 2 bases, with 9 bases between. Germline CDR1 is SGHKS and CDR2 is YYEKEE (reference sequence). The CDR3 extends over 15 amino acids. Over chemoradiotherapy, repertoires were sampled more than once. Sequenced by immunoSEQ multiplex PCR; TCRdb stores in-frame clones only, minus some. Of 9,500 to 15,000 clones detected, almost 90% appear once; the ten largest clones hold around 2.8%. The data belong to a study of chemoradiotherapy in HPV16-positive cancers. The overall study: A couple of HPV16-positive patients' cells yielded candidate HPV-specific clones and common motifs. Notes on the study in general: Candidate HPV-specific clones and E7-related TCR motifs grew in tumor during treatment.

Sample collection was performed from a patient who underwent chemoradiotherapy. This chain uses TRBV5-5 with TRBJ1-5; tentatively, D is TRBD1 (5 bases). The sequence derives from a human donor with HPV-associated anogenital cancer. CDR3 protein: CASSLGGDGNQPQHF. CDR3 coding DNA: TGTGCCAGCAGCTTGGGGGGGGATGGCAATCAGCCCCAGCATTTT.